Below, 29 T cell receptor beta chains from the same sample are listed, as sequenced in a study of blood T cell repertoires in COVID-19. TCRdb's table, derived via immunoSEQ multiplex PCR, lists solely in-frame clones and lacks some. The sample contains tens of thousands of clones, 90% to 95% of which appear only once. Sequenced sample: peripheral blood. The receptors were sampled from a human donor with active COVID-19. The donor label of this sample is uncertain.

The V call is TRBV28, the J call TRBJ2-2, with D unresolved. The CDR3 sequence is 15 residues long. Germline CDR1 MDHEN, CDR2 SYDVKM. Trimming cost V 4 bases and J 4 bases, with 13 bases left between them. CDR3 sequence reads: CASSSMTTGTGELFF. The DNA for the CDR3 is TGTGCCAGCAGTTCCATGACCACGGGCACCGGGGAGCTGTTTTTT.

The chain combines TRBV27 with TRBJ2-7, with 7 bases matching TRBD1. There are 14 residues in the CDR3. V shed 1 base, J shed 7 bases, and the junction held 7 bases outside the gene matches. The V gene's germline CDR1 is MNHEY and CDR2 SMNVEV (reference sequence). CDR3 loop: CASSLYTGVGEQYF. CDR3 bases: TGTGCCAGCAGTTTATACACAGGGGTGGGGGAGCAGTACTTC.

The V call is TRBV6-5, the J call TRBJ2-1, with 7 nucleotides matching TRBD1. Germline V CDR1 and CDR2: MNHEY, SVGAGI. The CDR3 contains 11 residues. V dropped 6 bases and J dropped 10; count of bases not matched to a gene: 3. The CDR3 here is CASRATGEQFF. The CDR3 DNA reads TGTGCCAGCAGAGCGACAGGGGAGCAGTTCTTC.

V and J are TRBV10-3 and TRBJ1-1; no clear D gene. V lost 10 bases, J lost 0 bases, and 9 bases lay in between. Germline assignment: CDR1 ENHRY and CDR2 SYGVKD. The length of the CDR3 is 12 residues. DNA for the CDR3: TGTGCCACAAGAGGGATGAACACTGAAGCTTTCTTT. This translates into CATRGMNTEAFF.

The rearrangement uses TRBV10-1 and TRBJ2-5, with 10 nucleotides matching TRBD2. J lost 7 bases, V lost 0 bases, and 8 bases had no gene match. Germline V gene sequence: CDR1 WNHNN, CDR2 SYGVQD (reference sequence). The CDR3 consists of 16 residues. CDR3 amino acids: CASSESPSGSLGTQYF. The CDR3 nucleotides read TGCGCCAGCAGTGAGTCACCTAGCGGGAGTCTCGGGACCCAGTACTTC.

V usage is TRBV6-2 or TRBV6-3 and J usage is TRBJ2-7; D possibly corresponds to TRBD2 (5 bases). V gave up 5 bases and J gave up 2 bases, with 10 bases separating them. Germline CDR1 reads MNHEY; CDR2 reads SVGEGT. CDR3 length: 13 amino acids. The CDR3 DNA follows: TGTGCCAGCAGTCAACTAGACCCCTACGAGCAGTACTTC. It encodes CASSQLDPYEQYF.

The chain has TRBV7-2 and TRBJ1-6; D unresolved. V shed 5 bases and J shed 7 bases, with 15 bases lying between them. CDR1 is SGHTA, CDR2 FQGNSA, per germline. The CDR3 length is 15 residues. Here the CDR3 DNA reads TGTGCCAGCAGCAGTTATGGCCGAACGAATTCACCCCTCCACTTT. This encodes CASSSYGRTNSPLHF.

The chain employs TRBV19 and TRBJ1-4; possible D gene TRBD1, 6 bases. This CDR3 contains 11 residues. Germline CDR1 and CDR2: LNHDA and SQIVND (reference sequence). Trimming removed 3 bases at V and 12 bases at J, with 8 bases between. The CDR3 loop is CASSIGGQLFF. The CDR3 DNA is TGTGCCAGTAGTATCGGGGGGCAACTGTTTTTT.

V gene TRBV28 combines with J gene TRBJ2-3, with TRBD1 as a possible D gene (7 bases). The CDR3 has 14 residues. The V and J ends lost 10 bases and 2 bases respectively, with 16 bases between them. From germline, CDR1 is MDHEN and CDR2 SYDVKM. The CDR3 DNA reads as TGTGCCACTCAGGGGGGCGGCCTCACAGATACGCAGTATTTT. Translation gives CATQGGGLTDTQYF.

This chain uses TRBV29-1 with TRBJ2-1; 9 bases are a match to TRBD2. This CDR3 has 15 amino acids. From germline, CDR1 is SQVTM and CDR2 ANQGSEA. The junction had 15 bases not matched to a gene; V was cut back by 6 bases and J by 9 bases. CDR3 protein: CSVGVAGELLGEQFF. As DNA, the CDR3 is TGCAGCGTAGGGGTAGCGGGAGAATTACTTGGTGAGCAGTTCTTC.

The chain links TRBV4-1 to TRBJ2-3; 9 nucleotides line up with TRBD2. V dropped 1 base and J dropped 6; count of bases not matched to a gene: 5. The germline V gene encodes CDR1 MGHRA and CDR2 YSYEKL. This CDR3 is built from 15 residues. The CDR3 reads CASSQGVAGADTQYF. CDR3 sequence (DNA): TGCGCCAGCAGCCAAGGGGTAGCGGGAGCCGATACGCAGTATTTT.

This clone appeared once. The chain is built from TRBV6-5 and TRBJ2-6, with D maybe TRBD2 (6 bases). The CDR3 is 15 amino acids. V was trimmed by 6 bases and J by 2 bases, leaving 11 bases between them. Looked up from germline, CDR1 is MNHEY and CDR2 is SVGAGI. In DNA, the CDR3 is TGTGCCAGCAGGGGGGGTTTAGCTGGGGCCAACGTCCTGACTTTC. Amino acids: CASRGGLAGANVLTF.

This clone has more than one count but fewer than ten. The chain has TRBV19 and TRBJ1-5; D is perhaps TRBD1 (5 bases). Germline V gene data show CDR1 as LNHDA and CDR2 as SQIVND (reference sequence). The germline V and J ends were trimmed by 1 base and 7 bases, with 11 bases remaining between them. This CDR3 has 14 amino acids. Here the CDR3 DNA reads TGTGCCAGTAGTATAGGCCCAGGGCCCCAGCCCCAGCATTTT. Translating it yields CASSIGPGPQPQHF.

This chain joins TRBV18 and TRBJ1-6; D possibly corresponds to TRBD1 (5 bases). Trimming took 3 bases from V and 14 from J, leaving 23 bases between them. Germline CDR1 reads KGHSH; CDR2 reads LQKENI. This CDR3 has 16 residues. CDR3 region: CASSPLGGYHDQALHF. As DNA, the CDR3 is TGTGCCAGCTCACCTCTTGGGGGGTATCACGATCAGGCCCTCCACTTT.

The chain employs TRBV28 and TRBJ1-5, with D perhaps TRBD1 (5 bases). Trimming removed 5 bases from V and 2 bases from J, with 13 bases in between. Germline V gene data show CDR1 as MDHEN and CDR2 as SYDVKM. The CDR3 extends over 15 amino acids. CDR3 DNA sequence: TGTGCCAGCAGTCCCCAGGGAAGTGGCAATCAGCCCCAGCATTTT. This translates into CASSPQGSGNQPQHF. The complete variable domain, with remaining parts taken from reference TRBV28 and TRBJ1-5, reads DVKVTQSSRYLVKRTGEKVFLECVQDMDHENMFWYRQDPGLGLRLIYFSYDVKMKEKGDIPEGYSVSREKKERFSLILESASTNQTSMYLCASSPQGSGNQPQHFGDGTRLSIL.

This clone was seen only once. The V and J genes are TRBV5-1 and TRBJ1-1, with 9 positions matching TRBD1. This CDR3 has 15 amino acids. Germline CDR1 reads SGHRS; CDR2 reads YFSETQ. V was pared by 4 bases and J by 8 bases, with 12 bases of the junction left unmatched. CDR3 coding DNA: TGCGCCAGCAGCCAGGACAGGGGCCTGAACAGGGAAGCTTTCTTT. This encodes CASSQDRGLNREAFF.

The V call is TRBV11-3, the J call TRBJ2-3, with TRBD2 matching over 14 bases. Germline loops: CDR1 SGHNT, CDR2 YENEEA. The CDR3 has 17 residues. The junction had 9 bases not matched to a gene; V was cut back by 4 bases and J by 6 bases. CDR3 sequence: CASSSRLAGGKFDTQYF. CDR3 DNA: TGTGCCAGCAGCTCTCGACTAGCGGGGGGGAAGTTTGATACGCAGTATTTT.

The J gene is TRBJ2-7, the V gene TRBV10-1; D unresolved. Germline V gene lookup returns CDR1 WNHNN and CDR2 SYGVQD (reference sequence). CDR3 length: 13 amino acids. The V gene lost 3 bases and the J gene lost 0 bases, with 6 bases spanning the gap. The CDR3 coding sequence is TGCGCCAGCAGTGACCCCGTCTCCTACGAGCAGTACTTC. Residues: CASSDPVSYEQYF.

The V and J genes are TRBV25-1 and TRBJ1-6; no definite D call. This CDR3 contains 17 residues. The germline V gene has CDR1 MGHDK and CDR2 SYGVNS. V gave up 3 bases and J gave up 10 bases, with 22 bases separating them. CDR3 residues: CASSDRLLGVGESPLHF. The DNA for the CDR3 is TGTGCCAGCAGTGACCGACTCCTCGGGGTAGGCGAATCACCCCTCCACTTT. Full variable domain (outside the CDR3, taken from reference TRBV25-1 and TRBJ1-6): EADIYQTPRYLVIGTGKKITLECSQTMGHDKMYWYQQDPGMELHLIHYSYGVNSTEKGDLSSESTVSRIRTEHFPLTLESARPSHTSQYLCASSDRLLGVGESPLHFGNGTRLTVT.

The chain recombines TRBV29-1 with TRBJ2-1; TRBD1 aligns across 8 bases. This CDR3 has 13 amino acids. Germline CDR1 reads SQVTM; CDR2 reads ANQGSEA. Germline trimming cut 7 bases from V and 6 bases from J; bases unmatched to any gene: 8. The CDR3 DNA reads TGCAGCGATGAGGACAGGGTGGGCAATGAGCAGTTCTTC. Translated: CSDEDRVGNEQFF.

The chain joins TRBV19 to TRBJ2-2; 7 positions match TRBD2. Per germline, CDR1 LNHDA and CDR2 SQIVND (reference sequence). This CDR3 comprises 15 residues. With V trimmed by 9 bases and J by 3 bases, 10 bases remained unmatched. CDR3 loop: CASLGGDYYTGELFF. As DNA, the CDR3 is TGTGCCAGCCTCGGAGGGGACTACTACACCGGGGAGCTGTTTTTT.

The genes are TRBV18 and TRBJ1-2; D is uncertain. CDR1 and CDR2 (germline): KGHSH, LQKENI. The CDR3 length is 14 residues. V shed 5 bases and J shed 6 bases, with 16 bases lying between them. The CDR3 region has the DNA TGTGCCAGCTCAATCACTATTGGCGGGGATGGCTACACCTTC. As protein: CASSITIGGDGYTF.

The chain carries TRBV21-1 and TRBJ2-4; TRBD2, as called in the table, went unchecked against the DNA. TRBV21-1 is a pseudogene. The CDR3 has 16 amino acids. The CDR3 DNA reads TGTGCCAGCAGCAAGGAGGAAGTGTGGGACAAAAACATTCAGTACTTC. This sequence encodes CASSKEEVWDKNIQYF.

The CDR3 sequence: CASSYRGRETQYF. The CDR3 coding sequence is TGTGCCAGCAGTTATAGGGGGCGCGAGACCCAGTACTTC. The J gene is TRBJ2-5, the V gene TRBV6-5, with 7 bases matching TRBD1. Unmatched junction bases numbered 3, after V lost 3 bases and J lost 5 bases. Germline V gives CDR1 MNHEY, CDR2 SVGAGI. The CDR3 sequence is 13 residues long.

The chain links TRBV2 to TRBJ1-4; 9 nucleotides line up with TRBD1. Germline-derived CDR1 and CDR2 are SNHLY and FYNNEI. The CDR3 contains 17 residues. With 9 bases clipped from V and 0 bases from J, the junction kept 11 bases outside the gene matches. The CDR3: CASRQGVSPTTNEKLFF. The DNA for the CDR3 is TGTGCCAGTCGACAGGGGGTCTCCCCAACAACTAATGAAAAACTGTTTTTT.

The chain employs TRBV10-3 and TRBJ2-7, with TRBD2 as a possible D gene (5 bases). The CDR3 spans 12 residues. V lost 6 bases, J lost 5 bases, and 11 bases lay in between. Germline V CDR1 and CDR2: ENHRY, SYGVKD. The CDR3 is CAIRLESHEQYF. The CDR3 DNA reads TGTGCCATCAGACTAGAATCCCACGAGCAGTACTTC.

V is TRBV6-6 and J is TRBJ1-1, with a possible D match to TRBD1 (6 bases). This CDR3 is 16 amino acids long. Germline V gene data show CDR1 as MNHNY and CDR2 as SVGAGI (reference sequence). Between the trimmed V and J ends, which lost 1 base and 3 bases, there was a span of 15 bases. CDR3 nucleotides: TGTGCCAGCAGTTACTTATTAGCTCAGGGGTACACTGAAGCTTTCTTT. Translating it yields CASSYLLAQGYTEAFF.

V gene TRBV6-5 combines with J gene TRBJ2-2; TRBD2 might be the D (5 bases). Per germline, CDR1 MNHEY and CDR2 SVGAGI. The CDR3 sequence is 14 residues long. Deletions cut 4 bases from V and 4 bases from J, with 10 bases between. The CDR3 here is CASSLSAGTGELFF. The DNA for the CDR3 is TGTGCCAGCAGTTTAAGTGCGGGCACCGGGGAGCTGTTTTTT.

V gene TRBV28 combines with J gene TRBJ2-7; 9 nucleotides match TRBD2. This CDR3 region has 15 residues. Trimming at V came to 2 bases and at J to 0 bases, leaving 2 bases not matched to a gene. The germline V gene encodes CDR1 MDHEN and CDR2 SYDVKM. The DNA for the CDR3 is TGTGCCAGCAGTTTAGCTAGCGGGAACTCCTACGAGCAGTACTTC. Protein product: CASSLASGNSYEQYF.